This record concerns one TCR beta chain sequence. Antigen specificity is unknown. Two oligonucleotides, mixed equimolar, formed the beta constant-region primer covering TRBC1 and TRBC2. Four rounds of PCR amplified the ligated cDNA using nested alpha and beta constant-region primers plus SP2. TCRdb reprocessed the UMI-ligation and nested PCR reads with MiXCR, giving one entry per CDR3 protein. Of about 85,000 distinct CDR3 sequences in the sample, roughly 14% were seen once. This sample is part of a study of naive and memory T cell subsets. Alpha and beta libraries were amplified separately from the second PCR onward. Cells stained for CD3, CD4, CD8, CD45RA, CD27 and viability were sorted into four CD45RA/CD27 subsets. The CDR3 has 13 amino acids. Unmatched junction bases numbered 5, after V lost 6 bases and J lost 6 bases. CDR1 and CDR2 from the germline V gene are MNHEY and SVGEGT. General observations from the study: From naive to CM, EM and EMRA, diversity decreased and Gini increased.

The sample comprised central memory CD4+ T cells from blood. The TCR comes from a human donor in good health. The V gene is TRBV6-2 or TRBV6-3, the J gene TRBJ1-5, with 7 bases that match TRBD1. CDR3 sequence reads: CASSPDRAQPQHF. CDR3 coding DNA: TGTGCCAGCAGCCCTGACAGGGCTCAGCCCCAGCATTTT.